The 5 T cell receptor beta chains in this list originate from one sample, sequenced in a study of human T cells and chemical hapten exposure. TCRdb called the RACE reads again in MiXCR, with one record for every CDR3 protein. The sample records 300,000 to 450,000 distinct CDR3 sequences, less than 6.5% being singletons. Time point denoted: pre-sensitization, week 0. Treatment defined: therapeutic diphenylcyclopropenone sensitization with weekly scalp DPC. Here the sequenced sample was whole blood, taken in connection with sensitization to the hapten diphenylcyclopropenone (DPC). The receptor source for this set is a woman aged 45-60 years with alopecia areata. Some clones in this sample may be carry-over from other donors' samples.

This clonotype was observed many times. This chain joins TRBV27 and TRBJ2-3, with unresolved D. V lost 5 bases and J 1 base, leaving 13 bases between the germline ends. The CDR3 has 15 residues. Germline V gene data show CDR1 as MNHEY and CDR2 as SMNVEV (reference sequence). The CDR3 sequence: CASSPGMLRTDTQYF. The CDR3 region has the DNA TGTGCCAGCAGTCCTGGAATGTTGCGCACAGATACGCAGTATTTT.

This clonotype was counted at least ten times. This sequence joins TRBV6-5 and TRBJ1-5, with D maybe TRBD1 (5 bases). Per germline, CDR1 MNHEY and CDR2 SVGAGI. The CDR3 is 14 amino acids. Trimming left V 11 bases short and J 2 bases short, with 16 bases between. CDR3 sequence (DNA): TGTGCCTCCAGCGACAGCTCTCGCAATCAGCCCCAGCATTTT. Translating it yields CASSDSSRNQPQHF.

The chain recombines TRBV7-9 with TRBJ2-3; TRBD2 aligns across 12 bases. CDR3 length: 17 residues. Germline lookup yields CDR1 SEHNR and CDR2 FQNEAQ (reference sequence). The ends lost 2 bases at V and 2 bases at J; junction bases unmatched: 5. Written as DNA, the CDR3 is TGTGCCAGCAGCTTAAGACTAGCGGGAGTACTCACAGATACGCAGTATTTT. Amino acids: CASSLRLAGVLTDTQYF.

This clonotype has more than one count but fewer than ten. The CDR3 here is CASRKIGGPNTGELFF. DNA of the CDR3: TGTGCCAGCAGAAAAATAGGGGGCCCGAACACCGGGGAGCTGTTTTTT. The V gene is TRBV6-5, the J gene TRBJ2-2; 7 bases match TRBD1. The germline gives CDR1 MNHEY, CDR2 SVGAGI. CDR3 length equals 16 residues. Unmatched junction bases numbered 7, after V lost 6 bases and J lost 0 bases.

This clonotype was seen repeatedly, ten times or more. The chain is built from TRBV28 and TRBJ2-1, with D maybe TRBD2 (6 bases). The germline CDR1 and CDR2 sequences are MDHEN and SYDVKM. Trimming removed 2 bases from V and 8 bases from J, with 10 bases in between. The CDR3 extends over 13 amino acids. This CDR3 reads CASSLVGGDEQFF. The CDR3 DNA is TGTGCCAGCAGTTTAGTCGGGGGTGATGAGCAGTTCTTC.